These T cell receptor beta chains were read from a single sample in a study of cytomegalovirus exposure and HLA in healthy donors. TCRdb's table, derived via immunoSEQ multiplex PCR, lists solely in-frame clones and lacks some. The sample includes some 140,000 clones, around 77% of them seen just once. The specimen was PBMCs. The receptors were sampled from a woman aged 60-70 years in good health and CMV-seronegative. Both conserved end residues are part of each CDR3. The order of the fields is V gene, J gene, CDR3 protein.

TRBV5-8	TRBJ1-5	CASSLRTDNQPQHF
TRBV7-9	TRBJ2-5	CASSQTTGPETQYF
TRBV18	TRBJ2-7	CASSQQGTYEQYF
TRBV6-5	TRBJ2-3	CASSYGARVGDTQYF
TRBV30	TRBJ2-5	CAWSWRVGGETQYF
TRBV25-1	TRBJ2-2	CASSRQGNTGELFF
TRBV6-5	TRBJ1-2	CAGGYTGIYGYTF
TRBV7-3	TRBJ1-1	CASSRQGGTEAFF
TRBV29-1	TRBJ1-2	CSVLRTGPYGYTF
TRBV20-1	TRBJ2-3	CSAMSAGRKYF
TRBV18	TRBJ2-3	CASTVQGTDTQYF
TRBV10-2	TRBJ2-1	CASSEVEGPYNEQFF
TRBV5-1	TRBJ2-5	CASTDGAGKYSGETQYF
TRBV10-3	TRBJ2-4	CAISQQTSGKRAKNIQYF
TRBV6-6	TRBJ1-5	CATGDRVGNQPQHF
TRBV7-9	TRBJ1-6	CASSRDTYNSPLHF
TRBV4-1	TRBJ1-1	CASSQDLRNTEAFF
TRBV28	TRBJ1-2	CASSLAPANYGYTF
TRBV27	TRBJ1-2	CASSLTGGWGYTF
TRBV6-5	TRBJ2-7	CASSSQGVNEQYF
TRBV13	TRBJ2-3	CASSLGLAGGSTDTQYF
TRBV14	TRBJ1-2	CASSQVWGQGYTF
TRBV2	TRBJ2-1	CASSYSGSTAYNEQFF
TRBV27	TRBJ2-3	CASSSGNTQYF
TRBV19	TRBJ2-7	CASSLVARPSYEQYF
TRBV14	TRBJ2-7	CASSQAIGGLVYEQYF
TRBV10-3	TRBJ2-2	CAISESLTSGMDGTGELFF
TRBV4-2	TRBJ2-6	CASSQTTSSGANVLTF
TRBV7-3	TRBJ1-1	CASSLTRDRGGTEAFF
TRBV2	TRBJ1-4	CASSDYRDSNEKLFF
TRBV11-2	TRBJ2-2	CASSLVSTGELFF
TRBV6-1	TRBJ2-1	CTSIYRGNEQFF
TRBV2	TRBJ2-1	CASSPLPGGLNEQFF
TRBV6-6	TRBJ1-2	CASTGLRTGAGYTF
TRBV10-2	TRBJ2-5	CASSESRGAGGPETQYF
TRBV10-3	TRBJ2-1	CAIGRAGLAGTEQFF
TRBV10-1	TRBJ2-2	CASSVRTGVRGGELFF
TRBV5-1	TRBJ2-5	CASSRISGEETQYF
TRBV9	TRBJ1-4	CASSPRTATNEKLFF
TRBV4-2	TRBJ2-1	CASSHAAIYNEQFF
TRBV5-1	TRBJ2-3	CASSSTTLDTQYF
TRBV2	TRBJ2-5	CASSESPGQKRETQYF
TRBV5-1	TRBJ1-1	CASSKLSGGQNTEAFF
TRBV28	TRBJ1-3	CASLERQGRNTIYF
TRBV27	TRBJ2-7	CASSPRTGIGYEQYF
TRBV2	TRBJ2-3	CASSITSTDTQYF
TRBV5-1	TRBJ2-7	CASSLVQGTAYEQYF
TRBV5-1	TRBJ2-7	CASSFFTSRGGSSYEQYF
TRBV4-1	TRBJ1-1	CASSRQGGTEAFF
TRBV28	TRBJ2-5	CASSLGKLAGGTETQYF
TRBV11-3	TRBJ2-3	CASSLTGVADTQYF
TRBV15	TRBJ2-4	CATSRGDRLKNIQYF
TRBV5-1	TRBJ1-1	CASSLGREAGAAFF
TRBV2	TRBJ2-2	CASSGHRGTGELFF
TRBV5-1	.	CASSLGLLAETYEQYF
TRBV28	TRBJ2-1	CASSFSGTGNNEQFF
TRBV20-1	.	CSARVGAEQYF